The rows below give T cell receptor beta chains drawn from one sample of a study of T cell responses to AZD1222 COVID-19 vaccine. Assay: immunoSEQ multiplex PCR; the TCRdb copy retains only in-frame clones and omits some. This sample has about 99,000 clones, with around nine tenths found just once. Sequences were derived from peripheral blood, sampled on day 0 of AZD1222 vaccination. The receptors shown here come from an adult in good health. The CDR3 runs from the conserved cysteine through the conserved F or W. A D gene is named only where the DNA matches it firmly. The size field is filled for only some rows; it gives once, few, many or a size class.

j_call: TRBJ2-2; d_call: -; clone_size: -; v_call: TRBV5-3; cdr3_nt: TGTGCCAGAAGCTCCCAGGACACCGGAATAGAACCCTCGAACACCGGGGAGCTGTTTTTT; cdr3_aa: CARSSQDTGIEPSNTGELFF
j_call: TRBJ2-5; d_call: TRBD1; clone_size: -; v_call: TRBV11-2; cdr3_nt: TGTGCCAGCAGCCACGGCCGGGACAGGGGGCGAGAGACCCAGTACTTC; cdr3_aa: CASSHGRDRGRETQYF
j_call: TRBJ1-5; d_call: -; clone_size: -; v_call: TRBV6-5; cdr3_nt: TGTGCCAGCCATGAGGGGACTAGCAATCAGCCCCAGCATTTT; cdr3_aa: CASHEGTSNQPQHF
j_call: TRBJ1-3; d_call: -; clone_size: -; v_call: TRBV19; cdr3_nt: TGTGCCAGTAGTATTGGATCAGGAAACACCATATATTTT; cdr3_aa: CASSIGSGNTIYF
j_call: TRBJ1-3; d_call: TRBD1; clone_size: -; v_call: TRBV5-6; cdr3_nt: TGTGCCAGCAGCATATTCAACAGGGGGTTCTTTGGAAACACCATATATTTT; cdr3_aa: CASSIFNRGFFGNTIYF
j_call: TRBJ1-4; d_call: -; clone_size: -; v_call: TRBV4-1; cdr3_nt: TGCGCCAGCAGTTACGGGGTGGTAACTAATGAAAAACTGTTTTTT; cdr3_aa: CASSYGVVTNEKLFF
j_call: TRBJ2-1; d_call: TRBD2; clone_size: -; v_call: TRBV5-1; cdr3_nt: TGCGCCAGCAGCTTGTGGGCGGGAGTCTATGAGCAGTTCTTC; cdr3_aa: CASSLWAGVYEQFF
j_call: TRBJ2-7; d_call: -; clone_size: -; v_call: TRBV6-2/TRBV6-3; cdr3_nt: TGTGCCAGCAGTAACGGGGCGGTGCAGTACTTC; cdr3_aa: CASSNGAVQYF
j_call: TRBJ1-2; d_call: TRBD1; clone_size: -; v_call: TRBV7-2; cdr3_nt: TGTGCCAGCAGCTTAGGGACAGGGGTCAACTATGGCTACACCTTC; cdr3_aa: CASSLGTGVNYGYTF
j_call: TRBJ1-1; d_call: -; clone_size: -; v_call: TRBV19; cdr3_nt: TGTGCCAGTAGTAGAGCGGGGGGTATGGGGAACACTGAAGCTTTCTTT; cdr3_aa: CASSRAGGMGNTEAFF
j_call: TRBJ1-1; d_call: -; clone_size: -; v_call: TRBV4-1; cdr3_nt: TGCGCCAGCAGCCAAGCCGGGAAAAGCACTGAAGCTTTCTTT; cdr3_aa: CASSQAGKSTEAFF
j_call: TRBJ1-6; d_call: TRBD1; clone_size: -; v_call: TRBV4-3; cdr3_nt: TGCGCCAGCAGCCAAGCCGCACAGGGGTTCGATTCACCCCTCCACTTT; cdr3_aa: CASSQAAQGFDSPLHF
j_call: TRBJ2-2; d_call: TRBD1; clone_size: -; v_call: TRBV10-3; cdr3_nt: TGTGCCATCAGTGGGACAGGTGATCCGAACACCGGGGAGCTGTTTTTT; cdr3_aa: CAISGTGDPNTGELFF
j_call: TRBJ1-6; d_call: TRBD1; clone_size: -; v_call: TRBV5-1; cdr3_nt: TGCGCCAGCAGCTTGGAAAACAGGGGCAATTCACCCCTCCACTTT; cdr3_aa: CASSLENRGNSPLHF
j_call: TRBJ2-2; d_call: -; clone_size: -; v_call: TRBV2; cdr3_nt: TGTGCCAGCAGTGAATGGCTAGACAACACCGGGGAGCTGTTTTTT; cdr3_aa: CASSEWLDNTGELFF
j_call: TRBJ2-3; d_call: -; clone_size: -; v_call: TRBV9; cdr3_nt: TGTGCCAGCAGCGTAGCGGCTAGCACAGATACGCAGTATTTT; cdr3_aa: CASSVAASTDTQYF
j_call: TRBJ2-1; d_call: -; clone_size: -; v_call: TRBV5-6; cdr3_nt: TGTGCCAGCAGCCCCTGGGACGTCGGGGGGCATGAGCAGTTCTTC; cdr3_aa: CASSPWDVGGHEQFF
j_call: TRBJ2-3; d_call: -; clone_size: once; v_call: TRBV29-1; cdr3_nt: TGCAGCGCCGCCAGGGGTCGGACAGATACGCAGTATTTT; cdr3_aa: CSAARGRTDTQYF
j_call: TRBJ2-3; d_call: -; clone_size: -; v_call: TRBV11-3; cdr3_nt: TGTGCCAGCAGCATCACAGGGACAGATACGCAGTATTTT; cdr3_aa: CASSITGTDTQYF
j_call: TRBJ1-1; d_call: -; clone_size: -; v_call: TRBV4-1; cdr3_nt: TGCGCCAGCAGCCAGAGAGGAACGGATACTGAAGCTTTCTTT; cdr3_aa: CASSQRGTDTEAFF
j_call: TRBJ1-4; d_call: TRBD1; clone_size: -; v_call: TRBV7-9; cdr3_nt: TGTGCCAGCAGCTCACAGGGGGTAGCGAATGAAAAACTGTTTTTT; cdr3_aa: CASSSQGVANEKLFF
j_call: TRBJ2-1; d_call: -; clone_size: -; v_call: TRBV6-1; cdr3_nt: TGTGCCAGCAGTGAACGCAGGGTTGGGGCTGAGCAGTTCTTC; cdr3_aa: CASSERRVGAEQFF